The source of this TCR beta chain is a study of chemoradiotherapy in HPV16-positive cancers. Profiling relied on immunoSEQ multiplex PCR, and the TCRdb table lists in-frame clones only, not all of them. The data contain around 68,000 clones, roughly 90% of them seen just once; the ten biggest clones take up around 3.8%. Germline trimming cut 6 bases from V and 5 bases from J; bases unmatched to any gene: 17. CDR3 length equals 17 residues. Germline V gene data show CDR1 as SGDLS and CDR2 as YYNGEE. The gene calls are TRBV9 and TRBJ2-3; 8 bases fit TRBD2. This sequence originates from a human donor with HPV-associated anogenital cancer. The sequencing used blood, collected from a patient who underwent chemoradiotherapy. CDR3 in DNA: TGTGCCAGCACCTCTGCGGAGGGACTAGACCACGTAGATACGCAGTATTTT. As protein: CASTSAEGLDHVDTQYF.